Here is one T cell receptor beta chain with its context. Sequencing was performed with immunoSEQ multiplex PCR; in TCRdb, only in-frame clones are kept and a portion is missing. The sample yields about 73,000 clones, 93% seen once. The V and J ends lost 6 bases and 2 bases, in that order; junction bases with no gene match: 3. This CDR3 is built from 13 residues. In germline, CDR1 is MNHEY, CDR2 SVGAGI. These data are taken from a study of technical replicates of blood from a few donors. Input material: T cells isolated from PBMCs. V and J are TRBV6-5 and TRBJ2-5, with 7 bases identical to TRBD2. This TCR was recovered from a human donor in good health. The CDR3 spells CASRGGSQETQYF. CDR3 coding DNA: TGTGCCAGCAGGGGGGGGTCACAAGAGACCCAGTACTTC.